Sequencing of this TCR beta chain was carried out in a study of T cell clonotyping in hematopoietic cell transplantation. Note on this clone: Its antigen is not known.

General study findings and limits: Recipient TCR diversity dropped after transplant; expanded clonotypes rose from day 30 to 180. No sorting was done, leaving CD4 and CD8 contributions mixed. Graft donor and pretransplant recipient Inverse Simpson Index values predicted broader posttransplant TCR diversity.

Profiling relied on immunoSEQ multiplex PCR, and the TCRdb table lists in-frame clones only, not all of them. Counted here are around 16,000 clones, around 90% occurring once; the ten biggest clones make up around 2.5%. V was clipped by 6 bases and J by 0 bases; unmatched bases: 10. The germline V gene has CDR1 SGHRS and CDR2 YFSETQ. The CDR3 sequence is 16 residues long. The TCR sequence derives from a man in his fifties or sixties in good health. Some clones in this sample may be carry-over from other donors' samples. J is TRBJ2-3 and V is TRBV5-1; 7 bases align to TRBD1. Sequencing was done on a sample of peripheral blood mononuclear cells. CDR3 DNA sequence: TGCGCCAGCAACCCAAACAGGGGATCTAGCACAGATACGCAGTATTTT. Residues: CASNPNRGSSTDTQYF.